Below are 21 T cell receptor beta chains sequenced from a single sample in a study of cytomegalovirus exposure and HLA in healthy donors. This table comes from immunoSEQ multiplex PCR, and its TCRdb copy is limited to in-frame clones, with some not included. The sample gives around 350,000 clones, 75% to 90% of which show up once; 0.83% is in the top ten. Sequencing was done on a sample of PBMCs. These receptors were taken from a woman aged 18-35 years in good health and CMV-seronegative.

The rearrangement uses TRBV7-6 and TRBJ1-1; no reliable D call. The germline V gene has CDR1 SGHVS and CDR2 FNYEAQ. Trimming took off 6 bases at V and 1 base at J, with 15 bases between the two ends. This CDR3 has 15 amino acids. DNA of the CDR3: TGTGCCAGCAGGTCCGGGTGGGGAGCGAACACTGAAGCTTTCTTT. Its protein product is CASRSGWGANTEAFF.

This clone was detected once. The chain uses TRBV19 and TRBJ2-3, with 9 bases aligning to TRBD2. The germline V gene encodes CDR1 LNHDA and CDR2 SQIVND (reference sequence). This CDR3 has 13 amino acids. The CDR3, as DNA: TGTGCATCGATGGCGGGAGGGCCAGATACGCAGTATTTT. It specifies CASMAGGPDTQYF. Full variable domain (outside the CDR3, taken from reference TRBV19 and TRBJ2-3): DGGITQSPKYLFRKEGQNVTLSCEQNLNHDAMYWYRQDPGQGLRLIYYSQIVNDFQKGDIAEGYSVSREKKESFPLTVTSAQKNPTAFYLCASMAGGPDTQYFGPGTRLTVL.

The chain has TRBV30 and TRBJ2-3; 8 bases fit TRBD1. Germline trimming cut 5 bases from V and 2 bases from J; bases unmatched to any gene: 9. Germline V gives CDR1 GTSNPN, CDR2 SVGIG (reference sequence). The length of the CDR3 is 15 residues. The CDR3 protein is CAWRGQGFPTDTQYF. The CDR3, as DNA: TGTGCCTGGCGCGGACAGGGTTTCCCCACAGATACGCAGTATTTT. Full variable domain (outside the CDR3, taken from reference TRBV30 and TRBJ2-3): SQTIHQWPATLVQPVGSPLSLECTVEGTSNPNLYWYRQAAGRGLQLLFYSVGIGQISSEVPQNLSASRPQDRQFILSSKKLLLSDSGFYLCAWRGQGFPTDTQYFGPGTRLTVL.

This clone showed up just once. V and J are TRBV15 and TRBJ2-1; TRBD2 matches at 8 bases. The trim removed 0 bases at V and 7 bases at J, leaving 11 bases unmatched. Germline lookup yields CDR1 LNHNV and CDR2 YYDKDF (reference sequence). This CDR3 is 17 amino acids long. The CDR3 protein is CATSRDWVSGKGNEQFF. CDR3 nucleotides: TGTGCCACCAGCAGAGATTGGGTTAGCGGGAAGGGAAATGAGCAGTTCTTC.

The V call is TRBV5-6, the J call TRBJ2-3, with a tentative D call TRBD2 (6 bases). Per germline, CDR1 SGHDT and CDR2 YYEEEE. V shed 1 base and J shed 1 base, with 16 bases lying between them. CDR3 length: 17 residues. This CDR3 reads CASSLPWSWGGTDTQYF. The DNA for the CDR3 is TGTGCCAGCAGCTTGCCATGGAGTTGGGGGGGCACAGATACGCAGTATTTT.

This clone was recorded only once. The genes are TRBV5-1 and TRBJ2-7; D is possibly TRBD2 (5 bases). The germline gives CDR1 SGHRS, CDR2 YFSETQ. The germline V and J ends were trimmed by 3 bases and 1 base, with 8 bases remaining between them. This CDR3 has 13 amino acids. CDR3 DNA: TGCGCCAGCAGCTCGGGAAATTCCTACGAGCAGTACTTC. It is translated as CASSSGNSYEQYF.

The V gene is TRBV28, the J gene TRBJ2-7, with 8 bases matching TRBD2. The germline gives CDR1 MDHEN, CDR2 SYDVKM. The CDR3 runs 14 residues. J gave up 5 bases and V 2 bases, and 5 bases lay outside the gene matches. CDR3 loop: CASSLKREFDEQYF. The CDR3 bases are TGTGCCAGCAGTTTAAAGCGGGAGTTCGACGAGCAGTACTTC.

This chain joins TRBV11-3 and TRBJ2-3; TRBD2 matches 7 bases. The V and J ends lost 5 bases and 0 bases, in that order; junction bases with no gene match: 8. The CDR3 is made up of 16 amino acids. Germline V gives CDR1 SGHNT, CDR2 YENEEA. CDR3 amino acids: CASSPRGLSSTDTQYF. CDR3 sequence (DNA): TGTGCCAGCAGCCCGAGGGGACTATCTAGCACAGATACGCAGTATTTT.

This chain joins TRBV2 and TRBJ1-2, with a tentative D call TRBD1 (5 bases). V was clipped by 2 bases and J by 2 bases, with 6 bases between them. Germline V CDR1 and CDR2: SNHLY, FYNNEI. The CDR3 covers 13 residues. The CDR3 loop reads CASSEKGNYGYTF. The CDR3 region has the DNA TGTGCCAGCAGTGAAAAGGGGAACTATGGCTACACCTTC.

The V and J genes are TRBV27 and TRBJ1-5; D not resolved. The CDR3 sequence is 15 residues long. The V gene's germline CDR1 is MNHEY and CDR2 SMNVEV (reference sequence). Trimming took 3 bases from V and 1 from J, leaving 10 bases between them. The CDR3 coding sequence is TGTGCCAGCAGTTTTCGACTTGGGAGCAATCAGCCCCAGCATTTT. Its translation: CASSFRLGSNQPQHF.

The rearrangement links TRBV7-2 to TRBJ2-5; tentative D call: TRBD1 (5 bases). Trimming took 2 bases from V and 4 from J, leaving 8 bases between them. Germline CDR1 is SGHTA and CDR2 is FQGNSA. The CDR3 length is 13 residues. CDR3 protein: CASSLRRGETQYF. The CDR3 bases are TGTGCCAGCAGCTTACGAAGGGGAGAGACCCAGTACTTC.

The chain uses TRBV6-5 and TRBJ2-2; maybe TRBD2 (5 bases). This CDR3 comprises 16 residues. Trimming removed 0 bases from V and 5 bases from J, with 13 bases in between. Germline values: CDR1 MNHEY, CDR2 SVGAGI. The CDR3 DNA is TGTGCCAGCAGTTACTCGAGAGTGCGGGCTACCGGGGAGCTGTTTTTT. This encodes CASSYSRVRATGELFF.

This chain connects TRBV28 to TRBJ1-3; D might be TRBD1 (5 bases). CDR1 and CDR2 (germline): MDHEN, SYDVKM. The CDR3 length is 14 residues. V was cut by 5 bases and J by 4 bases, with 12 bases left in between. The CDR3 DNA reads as TGTGCCAGCAGTCCAGGGATTACAGGAAACACCATATATTTT. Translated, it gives CASSPGITGNTIYF.

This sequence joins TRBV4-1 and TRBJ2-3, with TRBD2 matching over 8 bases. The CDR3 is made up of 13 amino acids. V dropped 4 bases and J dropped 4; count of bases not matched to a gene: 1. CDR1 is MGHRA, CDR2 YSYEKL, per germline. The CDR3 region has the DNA TGCGCCAGCAGCCTCGGGAGGGCAGATACGCAGTATTTT. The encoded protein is CASSLGRADTQYF.

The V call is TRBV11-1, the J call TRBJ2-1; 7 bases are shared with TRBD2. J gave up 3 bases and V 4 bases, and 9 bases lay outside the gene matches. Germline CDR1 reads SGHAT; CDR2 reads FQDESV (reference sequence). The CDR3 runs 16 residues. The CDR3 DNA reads TGTGCCAGCAGCTCCCCTGAGCGGGAAGTCTACAATGAGCAGTTCTTC. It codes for CASSSPEREVYNEQFF.

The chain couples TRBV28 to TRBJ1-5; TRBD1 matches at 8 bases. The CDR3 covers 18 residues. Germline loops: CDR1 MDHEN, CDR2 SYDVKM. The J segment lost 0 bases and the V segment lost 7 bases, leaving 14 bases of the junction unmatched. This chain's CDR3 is CASTAMGRGPYSNQPQHF. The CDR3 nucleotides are TGTGCCAGCACCGCCATGGGCAGGGGGCCTTATAGCAATCAGCCCCAGCATTTT. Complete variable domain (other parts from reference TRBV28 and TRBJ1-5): DVKVTQSSRYLVKRTGEKVFLECVQDMDHENMFWYRQDPGLGLRLIYFSYDVKMKEKGDIPEGYSVSREKKERFSLILESASTNQTSMYLCASTAMGRGPYSNQPQHFGDGTRLSIL.

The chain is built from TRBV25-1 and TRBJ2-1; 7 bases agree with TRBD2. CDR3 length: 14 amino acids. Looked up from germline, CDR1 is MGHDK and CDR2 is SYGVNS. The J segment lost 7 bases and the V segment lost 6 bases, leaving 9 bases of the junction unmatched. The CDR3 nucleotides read TGTGCCAGCAGCCCTGAAGCGGGGCGGAATGAGCAGTTCTTC. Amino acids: CASSPEAGRNEQFF.

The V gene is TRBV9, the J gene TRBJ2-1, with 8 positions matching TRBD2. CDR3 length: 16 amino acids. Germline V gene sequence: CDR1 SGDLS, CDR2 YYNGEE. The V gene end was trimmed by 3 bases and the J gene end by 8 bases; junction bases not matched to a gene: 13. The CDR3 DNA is TGTGCCAGCAGCGCCCCCCTCAGCGGGAGTCAAGATGAGCAGTTCTTC. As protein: CASSAPLSGSQDEQFF. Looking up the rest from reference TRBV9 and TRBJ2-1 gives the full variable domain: DSGVTQTPKHLITATGQRVTLRCSPRSGDLSVYWYQQSLDQGLQFLIQYYNGEERAKGNILERFSAQQFPDLHSELNLSSLELGDSALYFCASSAPLSGSQDEQFFGPGTRLTVL.

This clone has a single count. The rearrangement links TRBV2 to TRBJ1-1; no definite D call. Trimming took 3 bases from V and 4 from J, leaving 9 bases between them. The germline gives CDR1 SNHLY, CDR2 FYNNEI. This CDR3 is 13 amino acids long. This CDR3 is CASSERVSTEAFF. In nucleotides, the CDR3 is TGTGCCAGCAGTGAGCGGGTAAGCACTGAAGCTTTCTTT.

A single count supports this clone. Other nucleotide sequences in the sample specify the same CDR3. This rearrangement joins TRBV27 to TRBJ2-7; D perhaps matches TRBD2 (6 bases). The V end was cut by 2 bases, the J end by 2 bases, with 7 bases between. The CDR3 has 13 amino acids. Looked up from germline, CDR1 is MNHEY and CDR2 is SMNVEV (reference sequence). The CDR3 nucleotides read TGTGCCAGCAGTTTACCGGGGGCCTACGAGCAGTACTTC. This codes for CASSLPGAYEQYF.

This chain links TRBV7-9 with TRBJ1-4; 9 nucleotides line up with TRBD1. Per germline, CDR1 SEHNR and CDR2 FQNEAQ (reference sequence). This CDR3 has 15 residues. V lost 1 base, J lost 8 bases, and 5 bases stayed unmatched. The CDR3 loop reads CASSLDTGGYEKLFF. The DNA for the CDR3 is TGTGCCAGCAGCTTAGATACAGGGGGCTACGAAAAACTGTTTTTT.